This passage covers 4 T cell receptor beta chains from one sample sequenced in a study of cytomegalovirus exposure and HLA in healthy donors. Primers for the PCR totalled 60 Vbeta and 13 Jbeta. TCRdb keeps only in-frame clones here, not all; method: immunoSEQ multiplex PCR. Of about 120,000 clones in the sample, roughly 9% were seen once. The sequenced material came from PBMCs. The receptors originated from a man under 40 in good health and CMV-seronegative.

The rearrangement joins TRBV6-5 to TRBJ2-5; D may be TRBD1 (6 bases). This CDR3 comprises 13 residues. V gave up 3 bases and J gave up 10 bases, with 15 bases separating them. Per germline, CDR1 MNHEY and CDR2 SVGAGI. The CDR3 DNA is TGTGCCAGCAGTTATACGAGAAGGGGGTACCAGTACTTC. Protein sequence: CASSYTRRGYQYF.

The chain uses TRBV19 and TRBJ2-1; no firm D call. Germline loops: CDR1 LNHDA, CDR2 SQIVND (reference sequence). The CDR3 consists of 14 residues. The V gene lost 8 bases and the J gene lost 8 bases, with 19 bases spanning the gap. The CDR3 is CASALPSSVDEQFF. The CDR3 DNA is TGTGCCAGTGCCCTCCCCTCGTCCGTAGATGAGCAGTTCTTC.

This chain uses TRBV7-9 with TRBJ1-1; D perhaps matches TRBD1 (6 bases). Germline CDR1 reads SEHNR; CDR2 reads FQNEAQ (reference sequence). The CDR3 extends over 15 amino acids. V was clipped by 4 bases and J by 5 bases, with 17 bases between them. CDR3 in DNA: TGTGCCAGCAGCTGGGGCATGATAGGGGGAACTGAAGCTTTCTTT. Amino acids: CASSWGMIGGTEAFF.

This clone was seen a few times. Within the sample, other DNA sequences also encode this same CDR3. CDR3 loop: CASSLAPSGSEAFF. In nucleotides, the CDR3 is TGTGCCAGCAGCTTAGCCCCCTCGGGGTCTGAAGCTTTCTTT. V and J are TRBV7-8 and TRBJ1-1, with D uncertain. CDR1 SGHVS and CDR2 FQNEAQ come from the germline V gene. V was clipped by 0 bases and J by 6 bases, with 11 bases between them. The CDR3 is made up of 14 amino acids.